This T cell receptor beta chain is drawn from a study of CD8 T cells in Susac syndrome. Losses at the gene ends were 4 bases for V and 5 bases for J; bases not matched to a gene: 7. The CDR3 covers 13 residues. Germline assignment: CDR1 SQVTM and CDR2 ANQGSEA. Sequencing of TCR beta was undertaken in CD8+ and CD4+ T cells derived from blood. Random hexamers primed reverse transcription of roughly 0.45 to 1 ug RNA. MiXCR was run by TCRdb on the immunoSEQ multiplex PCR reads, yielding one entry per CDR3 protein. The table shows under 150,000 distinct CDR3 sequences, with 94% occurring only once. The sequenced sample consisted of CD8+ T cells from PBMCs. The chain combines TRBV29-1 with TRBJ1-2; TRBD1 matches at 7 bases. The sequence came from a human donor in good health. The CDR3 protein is CSVVQGKDYGYTF. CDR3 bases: TGCAGCGTTGTACAGGGGAAAGATTATGGCTACACCTTC. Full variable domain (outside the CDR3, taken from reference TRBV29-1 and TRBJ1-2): SAVISQKPSRDICQRGTSLTIQCQVDSQVTMMFWYRQQPGQSLTLIATANQGSEATYESGFVIDKFPISRPNLTFSTLTVSNMSPEDSSIYLCSVVQGKDYGYTFGSGTRLTVV.